The entry that follows covers one T cell receptor (beta chain) sequence. Its antigen is still unknown. No per-base quality is available; no much larger clone lies one base away. The data originate from a study of blood T cell dynamics during melanoma immunotherapy (dated by TCRdb to 2018 to 2021). Notes on the research overall: Patients had metastatic melanoma and received first-line pembrolizumab or nivolumab plus ipilimumab as standard of care in the United Kingdom. Peripheral T cell receptor repertoires of metastatic melanoma patients were profiled before and after one cycle of checkpoint inhibitor therapy to find early correlates of response. The training cohort was made up of consecutive patients, while a further independent group of patients from the same centre was pooled to form an external validation set. What the study reported, not specific to this receptor: Whether the T cell clones driving repertoire changes were melanoma-specific or reflected general immune activation could not be determined in the study. Patients who later achieved disease control showed a bifurcated PBMC repertoire reorganization at W3, with increased clonality or increased diversity, unlike progressors. The relatively small sample size was recognized as a factor that could limit how well the results generalize.

Explained via the paper, the time point label denotes: pre-treatment baseline. Blood samples were taken at two points: before treatment (T0) and at week 3 (W3), which came after the first cycle of checkpoint blockade. Except for a couple of patients with rapid clinical progression, response was assessed 12 weeks after the first infusion by RECIST 1.1; disease control meant complete response, partial response or stable disease. Patients were excluded for prior systemic cancer treatment, concomitant immunosuppressant therapy or synchronous other active malignancies. Both bulk PBMC and plasma cell-free DNA were sequenced for TCR beta so that circulating cells and T cell turnover could be tracked. PBMC were isolated from blood with Lymphoprep and SepMate tubes, followed by red cell lysis. QIAamp DNA Blood Mini kits were used to extract DNA from PBMC and from sorted T cell subsets. Compared with germline, V lacks 1 base and J lacks 0 bases; bases without a gene match: 7. The germline V gene yields SGHDN for CDR1 and FVKESK for CDR2. Including cysteine and phenylalanine, the CDR3 has 17 amino acids. Only CDR3 DNA is held: 51 bases, read in frame from base 1.

For every bulk PBMC sample, a fixed 350 ng of DNA was loaded. Following the manufacturer instructions, the immunoSEQ TCRb Assay kit was used to amplify TCR beta CDR3 sequences from genomic DNA. The KAPA Library Quantification Kit for Illumina platforms was used to quantify pooled libraries by qPCR. Pooled libraries were sequenced on an Illumina NextSeq 500, clustered at about 0.55-1.2 pM. For the original study's pipeline: Analysis of the TCR data relied on immunoSEQ ANALYZER and the R LymphoSeq package. A rearrangement efficiency score was calculated as productive divided by the sum of productive and non-productive CDR3 sequences. Clonality was measured with the Gini coefficient and diversity with the Renyi index at alpha=1, compared pairwise between timepoints within each patient. In LymphoSeq, clonal relatedness was computed using an edit distance of 3, and repertoire similarity was computed using the Bhattacharyya coefficient. Linear discriminant analysis on week-3 changes in clonality and diversity was built with the R MASS and caret packages to classify response. Held by TCRdb, this immuneACCESS table contains in-frame sequences only and omits some clones. Under half of the omission traces to an unresolved V gene where checked; the cause of the rest is unknown. V and J calls and clone size are those listed in that table; D and trimming were worked out from the DNA. This sample lists approximately 15,000 clones; around 83% were detected once. Around 4.4% of the sample rests with the top ten.

The origin of this receptor is a human donor with melanoma. In this chain, TRBV14 is recombined with TRBJ2-5; TRBD2 fits 8 bases in the junction. The sequencing here drew on blood, taken from a patient treated with checkpoint blockade. The CDR3 protein: CASSQGATSGNQETQYF. The bases read TGTGCCAGCAGCCAAGGGGCCACTAGCGGAAACCAAGAGACCCAGTACTTC.